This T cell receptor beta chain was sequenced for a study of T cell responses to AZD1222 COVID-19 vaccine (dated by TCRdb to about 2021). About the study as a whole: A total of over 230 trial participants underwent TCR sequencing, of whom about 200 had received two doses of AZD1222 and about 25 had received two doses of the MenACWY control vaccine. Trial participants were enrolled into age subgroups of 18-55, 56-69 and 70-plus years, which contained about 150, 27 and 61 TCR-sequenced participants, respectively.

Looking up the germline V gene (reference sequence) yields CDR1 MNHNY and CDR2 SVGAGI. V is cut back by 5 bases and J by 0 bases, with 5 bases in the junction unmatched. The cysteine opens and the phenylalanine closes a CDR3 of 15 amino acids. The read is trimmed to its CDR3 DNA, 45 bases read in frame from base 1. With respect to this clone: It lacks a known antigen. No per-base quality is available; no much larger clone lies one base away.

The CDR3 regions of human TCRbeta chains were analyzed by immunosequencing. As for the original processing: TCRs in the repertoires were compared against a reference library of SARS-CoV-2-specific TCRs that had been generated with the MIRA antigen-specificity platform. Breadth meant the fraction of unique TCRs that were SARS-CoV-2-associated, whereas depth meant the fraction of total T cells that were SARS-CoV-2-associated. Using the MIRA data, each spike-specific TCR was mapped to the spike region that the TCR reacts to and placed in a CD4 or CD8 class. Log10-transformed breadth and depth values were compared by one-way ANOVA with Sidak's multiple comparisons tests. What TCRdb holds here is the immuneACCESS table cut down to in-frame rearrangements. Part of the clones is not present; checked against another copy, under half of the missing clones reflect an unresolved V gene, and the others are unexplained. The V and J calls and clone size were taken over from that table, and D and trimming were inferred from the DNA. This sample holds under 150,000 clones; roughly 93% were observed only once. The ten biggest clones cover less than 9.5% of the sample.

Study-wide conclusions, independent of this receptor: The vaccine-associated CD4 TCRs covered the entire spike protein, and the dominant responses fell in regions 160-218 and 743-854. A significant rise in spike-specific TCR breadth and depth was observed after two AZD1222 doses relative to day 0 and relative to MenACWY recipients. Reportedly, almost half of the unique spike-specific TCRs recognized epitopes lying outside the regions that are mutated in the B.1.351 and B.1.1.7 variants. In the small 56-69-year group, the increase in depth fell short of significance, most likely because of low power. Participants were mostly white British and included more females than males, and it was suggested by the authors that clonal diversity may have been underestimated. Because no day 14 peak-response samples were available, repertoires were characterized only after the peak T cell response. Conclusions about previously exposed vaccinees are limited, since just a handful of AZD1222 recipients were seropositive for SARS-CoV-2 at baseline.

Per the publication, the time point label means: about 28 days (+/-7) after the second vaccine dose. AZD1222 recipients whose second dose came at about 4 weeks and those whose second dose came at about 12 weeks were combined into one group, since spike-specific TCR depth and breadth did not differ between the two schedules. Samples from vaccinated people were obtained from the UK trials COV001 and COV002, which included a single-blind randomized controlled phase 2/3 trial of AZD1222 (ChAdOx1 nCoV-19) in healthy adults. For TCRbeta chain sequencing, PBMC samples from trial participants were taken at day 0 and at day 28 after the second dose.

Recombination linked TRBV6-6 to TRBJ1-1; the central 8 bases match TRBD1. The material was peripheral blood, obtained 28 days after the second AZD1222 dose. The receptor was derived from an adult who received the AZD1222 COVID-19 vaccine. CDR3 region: CASSLRQGLNTEAFF. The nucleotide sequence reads TGTGCCAGCAGTCTCCGACAGGGGTTGAACACTGAAGCTTTCTTT.